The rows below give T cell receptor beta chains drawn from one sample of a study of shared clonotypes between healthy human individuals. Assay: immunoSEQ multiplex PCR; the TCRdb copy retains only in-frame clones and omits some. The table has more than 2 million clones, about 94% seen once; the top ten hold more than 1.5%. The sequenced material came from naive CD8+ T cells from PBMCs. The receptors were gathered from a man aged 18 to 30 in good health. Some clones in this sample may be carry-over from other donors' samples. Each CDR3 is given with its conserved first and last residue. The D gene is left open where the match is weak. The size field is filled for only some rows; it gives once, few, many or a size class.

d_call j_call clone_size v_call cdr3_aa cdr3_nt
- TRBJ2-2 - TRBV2 CASRAPTGPNTGELFF TGTGCCAGCAGAGCACCAACAGGGCCGAACACCGGGGAGCTGTTTTTT
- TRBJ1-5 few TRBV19 CASSMRTADQPQHF TGTGCCAGTAGTATGAGGACGGCAGATCAGCCCCAGCATTTT
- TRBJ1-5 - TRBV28 CASSRGRTSLNQPQHF TGTGCCAGCAGCCGAGGAAGGACCTCCCTCAATCAGCCCCAGCATTTT
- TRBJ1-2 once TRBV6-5 CASSSDSSLIHYGYTF TGTGCCAGCAGTTCGGACAGCAGCCTTATCCACTATGGCTACACCTTC
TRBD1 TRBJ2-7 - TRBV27 CASSATRDSKYEQYF TGTGCCAGCAGTGCGACCCGGGACAGCAAATACGAGCAGTACTTC
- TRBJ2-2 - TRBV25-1 CASSDQGAGELFF TGTGCCAGCAGTGATCAGGGTGCCGGGGAGCTGTTTTTT
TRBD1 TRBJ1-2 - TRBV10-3 CATRQGSYGYTF TGTGCCACCCGACAGGGGAGCTATGGCTACACCTTC
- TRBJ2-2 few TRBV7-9 CASSLTGELFF TGTGCCAGCAGCTTAACCGGGGAGCTGTTTTTT
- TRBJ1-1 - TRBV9 CASSAQPTGTEAFF TGTGCCAGCAGCGCCCAACCCACGGGGACTGAAGCTTTCTTT
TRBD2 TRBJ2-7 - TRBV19 CASSPIAGSSYEQYF TGTGCCAGTAGCCCAATAGCGGGAAGCTCCTACGAGCAGTACTTC
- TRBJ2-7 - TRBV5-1 CASSLDGGLSYEQYF TGCGCCAGCAGCTTGGACGGGGGGCTTTCCTACGAGCAGTACTTC
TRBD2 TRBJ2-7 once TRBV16 CASSPGLAGRSYEQYF TGTGCCAGCAGCCCGGGACTAGCGGGACGAAGCTACGAGCAGTACTTC
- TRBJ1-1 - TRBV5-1 CASSLYRVGNTEAFF TGCGCCAGCAGCCTCTACAGGGTTGGGAACACTGAAGCTTTCTTT
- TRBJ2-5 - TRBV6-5 CASSYTGTQETQYF TGTGCCAGCAGCTATACCGGGACCCAAGAGACCCAGTACTTC
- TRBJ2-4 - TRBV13 CASSLSEAKNIQYF TGTGCCAGCAGCTTATCGGAAGCCAAAAACATTCAGTACTTC
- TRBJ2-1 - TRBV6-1 CAIRTENEQFF TGTGCCATTCGAACAGAGAATGAGCAGTTCTTC
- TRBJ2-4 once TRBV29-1 CSVLSGGENIQYF TGCAGCGTTCTTTCTGGCGGGGAAAACATTCAGTACTTC
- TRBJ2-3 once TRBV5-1 CASSLVGHPDTDTQYF TGCGCCAGCAGCTTGGTCGGGCATCCCGACACAGATACGCAGTATTTT
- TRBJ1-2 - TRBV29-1 CSYWDSAGYTF TGCAGCTACTGGGACTCGGCTGGCTACACCTTC
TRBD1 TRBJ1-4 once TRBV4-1 CASSQGPGTDINEKLFF TGCGCCAGCAGCCAAGGCCCCGGGACAGACATAAATGAAAAACTGTTTTTT
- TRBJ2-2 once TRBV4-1 CASSQVRDDPFYTGELFF TGCGCCAGCAGCCAAGTCCGGGATGATCCCTTCTACACCGGGGAGCTGTTTTTT
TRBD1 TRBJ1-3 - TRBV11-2 CATSWDRPSGNTIYF TGTGCCACCTCGTGGGACAGGCCCTCTGGAAACACCATATATTTT
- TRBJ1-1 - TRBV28 CASSSPGEGVNTEAFF TGTGCCAGCAGTTCTCCCGGGGAGGGAGTGAACACTGAAGCTTTCTTT
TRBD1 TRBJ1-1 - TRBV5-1 CASSVTGAPNTEAFF TGCGCCAGCAGCGTCACAGGGGCCCCGAACACTGAAGCTTTCTTT
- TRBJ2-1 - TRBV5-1 CASSFGDFGGEQFF TGCGCCAGCAGCTTTGGAGACTTTGGGGGTGAGCAGTTCTTC
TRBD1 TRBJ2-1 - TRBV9 CASSVADRADEQFF TGTGCCAGCAGCGTAGCGGACAGGGCCGATGAGCAGTTCTTC
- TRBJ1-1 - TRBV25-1 CASTGRGMNTEAFF TGTGCCAGCACCGGCAGGGGAATGAACACTGAAGCTTTCTTT